A single sample gave rise to the 29 T cell receptor beta chains below, sequenced in a study of blood T cell repertoires in COVID-19 (dated by TCRdb to between 2020 and 2021). Library prep was done by the immunoSEQ multiplex PCR assay. Drawn from immuneACCESS, this table holds only the in-frame rearrangements with V and J called that TCRdb kept. Clones are partly lost; checked studies trace under half to an unresolved V gene and leave the rest unexplained. The sample table records about 290,000 clones; approximately 90% of these occur just once. The leading ten clones occupy about 4.2% of the sample. Material: peripheral blood. These receptors all come from a man aged 40-49 years with acute or convalescent COVID-19.

The V and J genes are TRBV5-4 and TRBJ2-1, with a possible D match to TRBD2 (5 bases). The CDR3 consists of 16 residues. With 0 bases removed from V and 2 bases from J, the gap between germline ends came to 12 bases. From germline, CDR1 is SGHNT and CDR2 YYREEE (reference sequence). The CDR3: CASSLGEFRTYNEQFF. In nucleotides, the CDR3 is TGTGCCAGCAGCTTGGGGGAGTTTAGGACCTACAATGAGCAGTTCTTC.

The V and J genes are TRBV9 and TRBJ1-1, with 7 nucleotides matching TRBD1. Germline CDR1 SGDLS, CDR2 YYNGEE. After removal of 5 bases from V and 1 base from J, the junction contained 5 bases not matched to a gene. This CDR3 is 14 amino acids long. CDR3 loop: CASRGGEGNTEAFF. In DNA form, the CDR3 reads TGTGCCAGCAGAGGGGGCGAGGGGAACACTGAAGCTTTCTTT.

This clone was picked up one time. This chain joins TRBV28 and TRBJ1-5; TRBD1 matches 9 bases. This CDR3 region has 15 residues. J gave up 1 base and V 6 bases, and 4 bases lay outside the gene matches. Germline CDR1 is MDHEN and CDR2 is SYDVKM. In DNA, the CDR3 is TGTGCCAGCAGATTGGGACAGGGAAGCAATCAGCCCCAGCATTTT. Residues: CASRLGQGSNQPQHF.

The V call is TRBV5-1, the J call TRBJ2-3, with D maybe TRBD2 (5 bases). Germline V gene sequence: CDR1 SGHRS, CDR2 YFSETQ. Between the trimmed V and J ends, which lost 0 bases and 0 bases, there was a span of 8 bases. CDR3 size: 15 residues. CDR3 coding DNA: TGCGCCAGCAGCTTGGGAGCGGCTAGCACAGATACGCAGTATTTT. Protein: CASSLGAASTDTQYF.

This chain connects TRBV5-6 to TRBJ1-5; a weak D match, TRBD1 (6 bases). Looked up from germline, CDR1 is SGHDT and CDR2 is YYEEEE. The CDR3 extends over 16 amino acids. V shed 1 base and J shed 6 bases, with 17 bases lying between them. The CDR3 here is CASSLWGGGAGQPQHF. The CDR3 nucleotides read TGTGCCAGCAGCTTGTGGGGCGGGGGGGCCGGTCAGCCCCAGCATTTT. The entire variable domain, with the rest obtained from reference TRBV5-6 and TRBJ1-5, is as follows: DAGVTQSPTHLIKTRGQQVTLRCSPKSGHDTVSWYQQALGQGPQFIFQYYEEEERQRGNFPDRFSGHQFPNYSSELNVNALLLGDSALYLCASSLWGGGAGQPQHFGDGTRLSIL.

The chain couples TRBV6-1 to TRBJ1-1; possible D gene TRBD1, 6 bases. V shed 0 bases and J shed 4 bases, with 15 bases lying between them. Germline assignment: CDR1 MNHNS and CDR2 SASEGT. CDR3 size: 16 residues. The CDR3, as DNA: TGTGCCAGCAGTGAAGCGGGCGCGGGGGCGGGCACTGAAGCTTTCTTT. It codes for CASSEAGAGAGTEAFF.

The chain employs TRBV5-1 and TRBJ2-5; TRBD2 aligns across 9 bases. CDR3 length equals 15 residues. V was clipped by 4 bases and J by 5 bases; unmatched bases: 9. CDR1 and CDR2 from the germline V gene are SGHRS and YFSETQ. Here the CDR3 reads CASSIAGTSQETQYF. CDR3 DNA: TGCGCCAGCAGCATAGCCGGGACTAGCCAGGAGACCCAGTACTTC.

The genes are TRBV4-2 and TRBJ1-1, with TRBD1 identical over 8 bases. The CDR3 extends over 13 amino acids. CDR1 is LGHNA and CDR2 is YNFKEQ in the germline V gene. After removal of 2 bases from V and 7 bases from J, the junction contained 3 bases not matched to a gene. CDR3 nucleotide sequence: TGTGCCAGCAGCCAATATGGACAGGGTGAAGCTTTCTTT. As protein: CASSQYGQGEAFF.

The rearrangement joins TRBV24-1 to TRBJ1-2; 8 bases are shared with TRBD1. There are 13 residues in the CDR3. J was trimmed by 4 bases and V by 4 bases; bases with no gene match: 1. Looked up from germline, CDR1 is KGHDR and CDR2 is SFDVKD. The CDR3 DNA follows: TGTGCCACCAGTGAGGGGACAGGCTATGGCTACACCTTC. Encoded protein: CATSEGTGYGYTF.

This chain links TRBV5-1 with TRBJ2-2; D possibly corresponds to TRBD2 (5 bases). CDR1 is SGHRS, CDR2 YFSETQ, per germline. The CDR3 covers 15 residues. V lost 4 bases and J 1 base, leaving 11 bases between the germline ends. This CDR3 is CASSPRTQNTGELFF. The DNA for the CDR3 is TGCGCCAGCAGCCCTAGGACTCAGAACACCGGGGAGCTGTTTTTT.

The V call is TRBV3-1 (or the pseudogene TRBV3-2), the J call TRBJ2-7; 7 positions match TRBD2. Per the germline V gene, CDR1 is LGHDT and CDR2 is YNNKEL (reference sequence). Germline trimming cut 6 bases from V and 3 bases from J; bases unmatched to any gene: 8. The CDR3 consists of 14 residues. CDR3 amino acids: CASRKAGLGYEQYF. CDR3 nucleotides: TGTGCCAGCAGAAAAGCGGGACTTGGCTACGAGCAGTACTTC.

The rearrangement joins TRBV5-6 to TRBJ1-1; 7 nucleotides line up with TRBD1. The CDR3 runs 14 residues. Trimming at V came to 3 bases and at J to 1 base, leaving 3 bases not matched to a gene. CDR1 is SGHDT and CDR2 is YYEEEE in the germline V gene. The CDR3 protein is CASSYGTENTEAFF. DNA for the CDR3: TGTGCCAGCAGCTACGGGACAGAGAACACTGAAGCTTTCTTT.

DNA of the CDR3: TGCGCCAGCAACGGAGGCATTCCCAGAGAGACCCAGTACTTC. Translated: CASNGGIPRETQYF. V usage is TRBV5-1 and J usage is TRBJ2-5; tentative D call: TRBD2 (5 bases). V was clipped by 6 bases and J by 4 bases, with 16 bases between them. The CDR3 extends over 14 amino acids. Per the germline V gene, CDR1 is SGHRS and CDR2 is YFSETQ.

J is TRBJ2-2 and V is TRBV5-1, with TRBD1 as a possible D gene (6 bases). V lost 2 bases to trimming and J lost 1 base, with 9 bases between them. In germline, CDR1 is SGHRS, CDR2 YFSETQ. The CDR3 consists of 15 residues. This chain's CDR3 is CASSFQQGNTGELFF. As DNA, the CDR3 is TGCGCCAGCAGCTTCCAACAGGGGAACACCGGGGAGCTGTTTTTT.

The chain combines TRBV7-8 with TRBJ1-1; 9 nucleotides line up with TRBD1. The CDR3 is 14 amino acids. Trimming at V came to 5 bases and at J to 5 bases, leaving 6 bases not matched to a gene. Per germline, CDR1 SGHVS and CDR2 FQNEAQ. This CDR3 reads CASSPRQGGTEAFF. DNA for the CDR3: TGTGCCAGCAGCCCCCGACAGGGGGGTACTGAAGCTTTCTTT.

This clone was recorded once. The chain links TRBV5-1 to TRBJ2-7, with 7 bases that match TRBD1. The CDR3 extends over 14 amino acids. The V segment lost 2 bases and the J segment 1 base; nucleotides outside the gene matches: 3. Germline CDR1 is SGHRS and CDR2 is YFSETQ. The CDR3 region is CASSFRDRSYEQYF. CDR3 nucleotide sequence: TGCGCCAGCAGCTTCCGGGACAGATCCTACGAGCAGTACTTC.

V and J are TRBV7-8 and TRBJ2-1; D may be TRBD1 (5 bases). The CDR3 is 14 amino acids. V was cut by 3 bases and J by 10 bases, with 16 bases left in between. Germline V gives CDR1 SGHVS, CDR2 FQNEAQ. DNA for the CDR3: TGTGCCAGCAGCTTCCAGTGGGGCTTCGTGGAGCAGTTCTTC. Its translation: CASSFQWGFVEQFF.

This clone was found a few times. CDR3 sequence reads: CAISESLTGGSEAFF. DNA of the CDR3: TGTGCCATCAGTGAGTCGTTGACAGGGGGGTCTGAAGCTTTCTTT. The chain is built from TRBV10-3 and TRBJ1-1, with TRBD1 identical over 9 bases. After removal of 0 bases from V and 6 bases from J, the junction contained 5 bases not matched to a gene. The length of the CDR3 is 15 residues. Germline CDR1 reads ENHRY; CDR2 reads SYGVKD.

The CDR3 DNA is TGTGCCAGCAGCCGGGGGGGGACAGGGAACACTGAAGCTTTCTTT. Protein product: CASSRGGTGNTEAFF. The V and J genes are TRBV6-2 or TRBV6-3 and TRBJ1-1, with TRBD1 identical over 8 bases. V lost 6 bases, J lost 1 base, and 7 bases stayed unmatched. The CDR3 totals 15 residues. CDR1 and CDR2 from the germline V gene are MNHEY and SVGEGT.

The gene calls are TRBV24-1 and TRBJ2-3; D gene unclear. The CDR3 totals 13 residues. Germline loops: CDR1 KGHDR, CDR2 SFDVKD. V gave up 7 bases and J gave up 4 bases, with 11 bases separating them. The CDR3 coding sequence is TGTGCCACCAGGAGTGAATTACCAGATACGCAGTATTTT. Its translation is CATRSELPDTQYF.

The J gene is TRBJ1-1, the V gene TRBV18, with D unresolved. V was shortened by 0 bases and J by 1 base, with 9 bases between the two germline ends. Germline CDR1 reads KGHSH; CDR2 reads LQKENI. The CDR3 extends over 15 amino acids. The CDR3 loop reads CASSPPRRTNTEAFF. DNA of the CDR3: TGTGCCAGCTCACCACCGAGGCGAACGAACACTGAAGCTTTCTTT.

The chain is built from TRBV5-5 and TRBJ1-1; tentatively, D is TRBD1 (5 bases). Deletions cut 2 bases from V and 0 bases from J, with 8 bases between. Per germline, CDR1 SGHKS and CDR2 YYEKEE (reference sequence). The CDR3 consists of 14 residues. CDR3 sequence (DNA): TGTGCCAGCAGCTTTACAGGTTTGAACACTGAAGCTTTCTTT. Translation: CASSFTGLNTEAFF.

This rearrangement joins TRBV5-6 to TRBJ2-3, with a tentative D call TRBD1 (6 bases). This CDR3 spans 13 amino acids. The germline V gene has CDR1 SGHDT and CDR2 YYEEEE. The CDR3 region has the DNA TGTGCTAGCCGACGACAGGGCACAGATACGCAGTATTTT. It translates to CASRRQGTDTQYF.

This chain links TRBV3-1 (or the pseudogene TRBV3-2) with TRBJ1-1; D ambiguous. Germline V gene lookup returns CDR1 LGHDT and CDR2 YNNKEL (reference sequence). The CDR3 totals 15 residues. Trimming removed 4 bases at V and 4 bases at J, with 16 bases between. In nucleotides, the CDR3 is TGTGCCAGCAGCCCCCCGACTGGTCTGGCCACTGAAGCTTTCTTT. It specifies CASSPPTGLATEAFF.

The rearrangement joins TRBV30 to TRBJ2-2, with TRBD2 matching 12 bases. The CDR3 sequence is 16 residues long. Germline V gene sequence: CDR1 GTSNPN, CDR2 SVGIG (reference sequence). V trimming: 1 base; J trimming: 6 bases; junction bases outside the gene matches: 6. The CDR3 loop is CAWSALLAGGSGELFF. CDR3 DNA sequence: TGTGCCTGGAGTGCCCTACTAGCGGGGGGTTCCGGGGAGCTGTTTTTT.

V and J are TRBV5-4 and TRBJ2-7; 7 bases align to TRBD1. This CDR3 spans 14 amino acids. The V gene's germline CDR1 is SGHNT and CDR2 YYREEE (reference sequence). With V trimmed by 2 bases and J by 2 bases, 4 bases remained unmatched. The DNA for the CDR3 is TGTGCCAGCAGCTTAAGGGGGCGCGCCTACGAGCAGTACTTC. Its translation is CASSLRGRAYEQYF.

V and J are TRBV12-3 or TRBV12-4 and TRBJ2-2, with a weak D call TRBD1 (5 bases). Trimming took off 3 bases at V and 6 bases at J, with 8 bases between the two ends. The CDR3 length is 13 residues. As DNA, the CDR3 is TGTGCCAGCAGTTTGAAGGGGCCCGGGGAGCTGTTTTTT. It specifies CASSLKGPGELFF.

In its sample, this clone was seen once. The V gene is TRBV7-2, the J gene TRBJ1-1, with D maybe TRBD1 (5 bases). V dropped 5 bases and J dropped 7 bases, with 14 bases sitting between them. Per the germline V gene, CDR1 is SGHTA and CDR2 is FQGNSA. The CDR3 covers 13 residues. The CDR3 nucleotides read TGTGCCAGCAGCCTCCGGCGGGGACGTGAAGCTTTCTTT. Its translation is CASSLRRGREAFF.

This chain connects TRBV5-1 to TRBJ2-4, with a tentative D call TRBD1 (6 bases). V lost 3 bases to trimming and J lost 2 bases, with 15 bases between them. The CDR3 contains 16 residues. Germline V gives CDR1 SGHRS, CDR2 YFSETQ. The CDR3 reads CASSYRVGETKNIQYF. In nucleotides, the CDR3 is TGCGCCAGCAGCTACAGGGTCGGAGAAACCAAAAACATTCAGTACTTC. Using reference TRBV5-1 and TRBJ2-4 for the parts outside the CDR3, the full variable domain is KAGVTQTPRYLIKTRGQQVTLSCSPISGHRSVSWYQQTPGQGLQFLFEYFSETQRNKGNFPGRFSGRQFSNSRSEMNVSTLELGDSALYLCASSYRVGETKNIQYFGAGTRLSVL.